These T cell receptor beta chains were read from a single sample in a study of T cell changes during pregnancy in multiple sclerosis. Only in-frame clones appear in the TCRdb table, and some are missing; sequencing was by immunoSEQ multiplex PCR. The sample comprises more than 80,000 clones, around 90% of which are singletons, and roughly 3.5% rests with the top ten. This material consisted of PBMCs, taken in the first trimester of pregnancy. These receptors were collected from a female donor in good health, serving as a control in a pregnancy study. Some clones in this sample may be carry-over from other donors' samples. Both conserved end residues are part of each CDR3. D genes are given only for firm matches. Size tells how often a clone was seen (once, few, many) or the class of an expanded clone, and some rows leave it out.

cdr3_length,d_call,clone_size,v_call,j_call,cdr3_nt,cdr3_aa
17,NA,few,TRBV5-1,TRBJ2-7,TGCGCCAGCAGCTTGGACAGATGGGGGACATCCTCCTACGAGCAGTACTTC,CASSLDRWGTSSYEQYF
22,TRBD2,NA,TRBV30,TRBJ2-1,TGTGCCTGGAGTTGGGACAGGGCAACCTTTGGACTAGCGGGAGTATCCTACAATGAGCAGTTCTTC,CAWSWDRATFGLAGVSYNEQFF
11,NA,NA,TRBV30,TRBJ2-7,TGTGCCTACCACCGGGACTACGAGCAGTACTTC,CAYHRDYEQYF
14,NA,NA,TRBV5-4,TRBJ1-2,TGTGCCAGCAGCTCGACAGGAATTGACTATGGCTACACCTTC,CASSSTGIDYGYTF
11,NA,NA,TRBV20-1,TRBJ2-7,TGCAGTGCCGACACCTCCCACGAGCAGTACTTC,CSADTSHEQYF
14,NA,NA,TRBV27,TRBJ2-1,TGTGCCAGCAGTTTACAAAGGACAAGTAATGAGCAGTTCTTC,CASSLQRTSNEQFF
14,NA,NA,TRBV9,TRBJ1-2,TGTGCCAGCAGCGTAGCGGAGAATAACTATGGCTACACCTTC,CASSVAENNYGYTF
13,TRBD1,NA,TRBV6-1,TRBJ1-1,TGTGCCAGCAGTGGTAATAAGGGACAGGGCGCTTTCTTT,CASSGNKGQGAFF
15,NA,NA,TRBV5-6,TRBJ1-5,TGTGCCAGCAGCTGGCGGGGGGCCACGGGTCAGCCCCAGCATTTT,CASSWRGATGQPQHF
18,NA,NA,TRBV5-1,TRBJ2-1,TGCGCCAGCAGCTTGGAAGGGTCTAGCCCGGGGGGCAAGGGTGAGCAGTTCTTC,CASSLEGSSPGGKGEQFF
15,NA,NA,TRBV13,TRBJ1-6,TGTGCCAGCAGCTTAGGAGGTAGGGGCCTGTCACCCCTCCACTTT,CASSLGGRGLSPLHF
13,NA,NA,TRBV6-6,TRBJ2-2,TGTGCCAGCAGTTATGGGAGCACCGGGGAGCTGTTTTTT,CASSYGSTGELFF
16,TRBD2,NA,TRBV28,TRBJ2-3,TGTGCCAGCAGTTTAATAGCGGGAGGGAGCACAGATACGCAGTATTTT,CASSLIAGGSTDTQYF
15,TRBD1,few,TRBV5-6,TRBJ1-1,TGTGCCAGCAGCTTCTGGGGGGCAGGGGGGACTGAAGCTTTCTTT,CASSFWGAGGTEAFF
17,NA,NA,TRBV19,TRBJ1-2,TGTGCCAGTAGTATCTCACCTACGTTTCGGGGTAACTATGGCTACACCTTC,CASSISPTFRGNYGYTF
13,NA,NA,TRBV27,TRBJ2-5,TGTGCCAGCCGTTCCACAGGGACAGAGACCCAGTACTTC,CASRSTGTETQYF
17,TRBD1,NA,TRBV27,TRBJ2-1,TGTGCCAGCAGTTTAATGTGGAGCAGGGGGTCCTACAATGAGCAGTTCTTC,CASSLMWSRGSYNEQFF
13,NA,NA,TRBV28,TRBJ1-5,TGTGCCAGCAGTTTATTAGTCTCACAGCCCCAGCATTTT,CASSLLVSQPQHF
18,NA,once,TRBV12-5,TRBJ1-1,TGTGCTAGTGGTTACACGTCAAGGGGCCTTTCCATGAACACTGAAGCTTTCTTT,CASGYTSRGLSMNTEAFF
16,TRBD2,NA,TRBV2,TRBJ2-3,TGTGCCAGCAGCGCCGCTAGCGGGAGAAGCACAGATACGCAGTATTTT,CASSAASGRSTDTQYF
15,TRBD1,NA,TRBV2,TRBJ1-3,TGTGCCAGCAGGAGACAGGGAATGGCTGGAAACACCATATATTTT,CASRRQGMAGNTIYF
16,NA,NA,TRBV19,TRBJ1-6,TGTGCCAGTAGTATTGGCACTACGGGGGGCCCTTCACCCCTCCACTTT,CASSIGTTGGPSPLHF
16,TRBD1,NA,TRBV7-2,TRBJ1-1,TGTGCCAGCAGGATCCTATCCTTTGACAGGGACCCTGAAGCTTTCTTT,CASRILSFDRDPEAFF
13,NA,NA,TRBV23-1,TRBJ2-1,TGCGCCAGCAGTCTTCCAGGGTGGGATGAGCAGTTCTTC,CASSLPGWDEQFF
11,TRBD1,NA,TRBV6-5,TRBJ1-2,TGTGCCAATCTTAAAGGGGGCGGCTACACCTTC,CANLKGGGYTF
12,NA,NA,TRBV28,TRBJ2-7,TGTGCCAGCAGTGACCCAGGGGTCGAGCAGTACTTC,CASSDPGVEQYF
13,NA,NA,TRBV28,TRBJ1-4,TGTGCCAGCAAGCGCGGGGATGGTGAAAAACTGTTTTTT,CASKRGDGEKLFF
15,TRBD1,once,TRBV27,TRBJ2-2,TGTGCCAGCAGCCGGACAGGGTTAGGAACCGGGGAGCTGTTTTTT,CASSRTGLGTGELFF
14,NA,NA,TRBV28,TRBJ2-2,TGTGCCAGCAGGTCGGGGGCGAACACCGGGGAGCTGTTTTTT,CASRSGANTGELFF
15,NA,NA,TRBV28,TRBJ1-4,TGTGCCAGCAGTCCCACAGCAGCAACTAATGAAAAACTGTTTTTT,CASSPTAATNEKLFF
14,NA,once,TRBV21-1,TRBJ2-3,TGTGCCAGCAGCAAGGCGGGTTCCACAGATACGCAGTATTTT,CASSKAGSTDTQYF
15,NA,NA,TRBV11-2,TRBJ2-1,TGTGCCAGCAGCCCTTCACCCCCAGCGTACAATGAGCAGTTCTTC,CASSPSPPAYNEQFF
13,TRBD1,NA,TRBV19,TRBJ1-2,TGTGCCAGTACCATACAGGGGAACTATGGCTACACCTTC,CASTIQGNYGYTF
14,TRBD1,NA,TRBV2,TRBJ1-6,TGTGCCAGCAGCGACAGGGTGGGGAATTCACCCCTCCACTTT,CASSDRVGNSPLHF
13,NA,NA,TRBV5-8,TRBJ1-2,TGTGCCAGCAGCTTGGAGGGGTGGGATGGCTACACCTTC,CASSLEGWDGYTF
14,TRBD2,NA,TRBV7-6,TRBJ2-1,TGTGCCAGCAGCTTAGGCGGGGGGGCCCATGAGCAGTTCTTC,CASSLGGGAHEQFF